This TCR beta chain was recorded in a study of blood T cell repertoires in COVID-19. Clones were sequenced by immunoSEQ multiplex PCR, and TCRdb holds only the in-frame ones, with some missing. The sample holds roughly 170,000 clones, approximately 87% seen once. Germline V gene sequence: CDR1 GTSNPN, CDR2 SVGIG (reference sequence). After removal of 2 bases from V and 0 bases from J, the junction contained 6 bases not matched to a gene. This CDR3 has 16 amino acids. The source is an older woman with COVID-19, enrolled during active disease. Sequencing was done on a sample of peripheral blood. The genes are TRBV30 and TRBJ1-3; 8 positions match TRBD1. CDR3 sequence (DNA): TGTGCCTGGAGTCGGGACAGGACGTACTCTGGAAACACCATATATTTT. It translates to CAWSRDRTYSGNTIYF.